These 29 T cell receptor beta chains came from one sample sequenced in a study of cytomegalovirus exposure and HLA in healthy donors. It was with 60 Vbeta and 13 Jbeta primers that the PCR ran. The table came from immunoSEQ multiplex PCR; TCRdb's copy has only in-frame clones and leaves some out. Here the sample spans roughly 150,000 clones, 65% to 80% being singletons. Source material: PBMCs. These receptors were taken from a human donor in good health.

The chain recombines TRBV2 with TRBJ2-2; tentative D call: TRBD2 (5 bases). Trimming took 7 bases from V and 3 from J, leaving 12 bases between them. Germline CDR1 is SNHLY and CDR2 is FYNNEI. The CDR3 spans 14 residues. CDR3 protein: CASKVGVDTGELFF. DNA of the CDR3: TGTGCCAGCAAGGTGGGAGTGGACACCGGGGAGCTGTTTTTT. Full variable domain (outside the CDR3, taken from reference TRBV2 and TRBJ2-2): EPEVTQTPSHQVTQMGQEVILRCVPISNHLYFYWYRQILGQKVEFLVSFYNNEISEKSEIFDDQFSVERPDGSNFTLKIRSTKLEDSAMYFCASKVGVDTGELFFGEGSRLTVL.

In this sample, this clone turned up a few times. The CDR3 DNA follows: TGTGCCAGCAGTTCCTTCGCGGGAGGCACCGGGGAGCTGTTTTTT. Residues: CASSSFAGGTGELFF. The chain combines TRBV27 with TRBJ2-2; 8 bases agree with TRBD2. CDR3 length: 15 residues. V shed 4 bases and J 4 bases; nucleotides not matched to a gene: 5. Germline CDR1 and CDR2: MNHEY and SMNVEV (reference sequence).

J is TRBJ2-7 and V is TRBV21-1; the listed D gene, TRBD1, was not tested against the DNA. TRBV21-1 represents a pseudogene. The CDR3 loop spans 15 amino acids. CDR3 protein: CASSKRRQGVYEQYF. Here the CDR3 DNA reads TGTGCCAGCAGCAAGCGACGACAGGGGGTTTACGAGCAGTACTTC.

The chain is built from TRBV9 and TRBJ1-3; D remains ambiguous. V was cut by 4 bases and J by 0 bases, with 11 bases left in between. Germline CDR1 SGDLS, CDR2 YYNGEE. The CDR3 runs 15 residues. The CDR3 spells CASSHPGDSGNTIYF. The CDR3 DNA follows: TGTGCCAGCAGCCACCCCGGGGACTCTGGAAACACCATATATTTT.

The rearrangement uses TRBV13 and TRBJ2-2; TRBD1 matches 11 bases. Germline loops: CDR1 PRHDT, CDR2 FYEKMQ (reference sequence). The CDR3 consists of 14 residues. V shed 8 bases, J shed 3 bases, and the junction held 2 bases outside the gene matches. In DNA form, the CDR3 reads TGTGCCAGCGGGGACAGGGGGTACACCGGGGAGCTGTTTTTT. It encodes CASGDRGYTGELFF.

This rearrangement joins TRBV19 to TRBJ2-7; 10 bases are a match to TRBD1. The germline V gene encodes CDR1 LNHDA and CDR2 SQIVND (reference sequence). This CDR3 is 16 amino acids long. The junction had 10 bases not matched to a gene; V was cut back by 3 bases and J by 5 bases. Written as DNA, the CDR3 is TGTGCCAGTAGTATGGGGAATCCGGGACAGGGGAACGAGCAGTACTTC. The encoded protein is CASSMGNPGQGNEQYF.

V usage is TRBV5-4 and J usage is TRBJ2-5; tentative D call: TRBD2 (5 bases). Looked up from germline, CDR1 is SGHNT and CDR2 is YYREEE (reference sequence). This CDR3 is built from 13 residues. V was pared by 3 bases and J by 5 bases, with 11 bases between. This CDR3 is CASSSGTGETQYF. The CDR3 DNA sequence: TGTGCCAGCAGCTCCGGCACGGGGGAGACCCAGTACTTC.

The chain has TRBV18 and TRBJ2-2, with TRBD2 matching over 8 bases. Germline V gives CDR1 KGHSH, CDR2 LQKENI. V was clipped by 0 bases and J by 0 bases; unmatched bases: 3. The CDR3 has 17 residues. The chain's CDR3 is CASSPPTSASNTGELFF. The DNA of the CDR3 is TGTGCCAGCTCACCACCGACTAGCGCTTCGAACACCGGGGAGCTGTTTTTT.

The genes are TRBV29-1 and TRBJ2-1; D may be TRBD2 (5 bases). The CDR3 has 14 residues. The germline V and J ends were trimmed by 7 bases and 5 bases, with 18 bases remaining between them. In germline, CDR1 is SQVTM, CDR2 ANQGSEA. CDR3 nucleotide sequence: TGCAGCGCGGAACCCCCCGGGGTACACAATGAGCAGTTCTTC. It yields the protein CSAEPPGVHNEQFF.

V is TRBV28 and J is TRBJ2-7; D might be TRBD1 (5 bases). CDR3 length: 16 amino acids. CDR1 and CDR2 (germline): MDHEN, SYDVKM. V lost 4 bases and J 3 bases, leaving 19 bases between the germline ends. The CDR3 nucleotides read TGTGCCAGCAGTTCTTCCGGGTCTGGGGCTTTCTACGAGCAGTACTTC. This codes for CASSSSGSGAFYEQYF. Drawing the rest from reference TRBV28 and TRBJ2-7, the complete variable domain is DVKVTQSSRYLVKRTGEKVFLECVQDMDHENMFWYRQDPGLGLRLIYFSYDVKMKEKGDIPEGYSVSREKKERFSLILESASTNQTSMYLCASSSSGSGAFYEQYFGPGTRLTVT.

The J gene is TRBJ2-3, the V gene TRBV13; D perhaps matches TRBD1 (5 bases). The CDR3 has 16 amino acids. Germline V lookup: CDR1 PRHDT, CDR2 FYEKMQ (reference sequence). Between the trimmed V and J ends, which lost 5 bases and 2 bases, there was a span of 17 bases. CDR3 coding DNA: TGTGCCAGCAGCCTTAGGCGCGCAGGGCCCACAGATACGCAGTATTTT. Translated, it gives CASSLRRAGPTDTQYF.

This clone was observed a few times. The chain links TRBV5-1 to TRBJ1-5; D is unclear. Germline assignment: CDR1 SGHRS and CDR2 YFSETQ. The CDR3 spans 15 residues. V was cut by 0 bases and J by 0 bases, with 7 bases left in between. The CDR3 loop reads CASSLGQNSNQPQHF. The CDR3 bases are TGCGCCAGCAGCTTGGGGCAGAATAGCAATCAGCCCCAGCATTTT.

The genes are TRBV6-5 and TRBJ2-5; 7 positions agree with TRBD2. The J call is uncertain, as TRBJ2-7 better fits the DNA end. This CDR3 has 15 residues. Germline CDR1 is MNHEY and CDR2 is SVGAGI. The CDR3 sequence: CASSYVGGRGDEQYF. For the CDR3, the DNA is TGTGCCAGCAGTTACGTGGGCGGGAGAGGTGACGAGCAGTACTTC.

The chain combines TRBV5-1 with TRBJ2-5, with a possible D match to TRBD1 (5 bases). Germline V CDR1 and CDR2: SGHRS, YFSETQ. Trimming took 0 bases from V and 1 from J, leaving 7 bases between them. The CDR3 sequence is 14 residues long. The CDR3 sequence: CASSLEGRQETQYF. The CDR3 bases are TGCGCCAGCAGCTTGGAGGGGCGCCAAGAGACCCAGTACTTC.

The rearrangement joins TRBV4-3 to TRBJ2-1; D gene unclear. This CDR3 region has 14 residues. V shed 0 bases and J shed 4 bases, with 7 bases lying between them. Germline lookup yields CDR1 LGHNA and CDR2 YSLEER. CDR3 in DNA: TGCGCCAGCAGCCAAGAATACAGATACAATGAGCAGTTCTTC. It yields the protein CASSQEYRYNEQFF.

The chain joins TRBV5-1 to TRBJ1-1; D ambiguous. Trimming cost V 0 bases and J 2 bases, with 8 bases left between them. Germline V lookup: CDR1 SGHRS, CDR2 YFSETQ. The CDR3 runs to 14 residues. CDR3 DNA: TGCGCCAGCAGCTTGGTACAACCTAACACTGAAGCTTTCTTT. This sequence encodes CASSLVQPNTEAFF.

This clone turned up a few times. The V call is TRBV9, the J call TRBJ2-7; D is possibly TRBD1 (6 bases). Germline values: CDR1 SGDLS, CDR2 YYNGEE. V shed 4 bases and J shed 5 bases, with 16 bases lying between them. The CDR3 has 14 amino acids. The CDR3 protein is CASSPDQGRHEQYF. As DNA, the CDR3 is TGTGCCAGCAGCCCCGATCAGGGGCGCCACGAGCAGTACTTC.

The chain joins TRBV28 to TRBJ2-1; 7 bases are shared with TRBD1. The V gene's germline CDR1 is MDHEN and CDR2 SYDVKM. This CDR3 is built from 16 residues. Unmatched junction bases numbered 7, after V lost 3 bases and J lost 2 bases. In nucleotides, the CDR3 is TGTGCCAGCAGTTTCAATGACAGGGTTGCCTACAATGAGCAGTTCTTC. Its protein product is CASSFNDRVAYNEQFF.

This chain uses TRBV9 with TRBJ1-4, with 8 bases lining up with TRBD1. CDR1 and CDR2 (germline): SGDLS, YYNGEE. With V trimmed by 0 bases and J by 8 bases, 6 bases remained unmatched. CDR3 length equals 15 residues. The CDR3 coding sequence is TGTGCCAGCAGCGTAGGTGGACAGGGAGACGAAAAACTGTTTTTT. It codes for CASSVGGQGDEKLFF.

The chain carries TRBV5-1 and TRBJ2-2; 12 bases align to TRBD2. The V and J ends lost 0 bases and 5 bases, in that order; junction bases with no gene match: 5. Germline assignment: CDR1 SGHRS and CDR2 YFSETQ. This CDR3 is 17 amino acids long. This CDR3 reads CASSLGLAGVGTGELFF. The CDR3 DNA sequence: TGCGCCAGCAGCTTGGGACTAGCGGGAGTAGGAACCGGGGAGCTGTTTTTT.

The chain links TRBV6-1 to TRBJ2-7; 7 bases align to TRBD1. J lost 0 bases, V lost 0 bases, and 8 bases had no gene match. In germline, CDR1 is MNHNS, CDR2 SASEGT. This CDR3 has 17 residues. DNA of the CDR3: TGTGCCAGCAGTGAAGCGCTAGGCCCAGGGGGCTCCTACGAGCAGTACTTC. Residues: CASSEALGPGGSYEQYF.

The chain's CDR3 is CASSLVTSGRGADTQYF. The CDR3 coding sequence is TGTGCCAGCAGCTTAGTGACTAGCGGGAGGGGAGCAGATACGCAGTATTTT. The chain combines TRBV13 with TRBJ2-3, with TRBD2 matching 14 bases. Germline CDR1 PRHDT, CDR2 FYEKMQ (reference sequence). This CDR3 has 17 amino acids. V shed 1 base, J shed 4 bases, and the junction held 4 bases outside the gene matches.

CDR3 sequence: CASSTGGRQPQHF. The DNA for the CDR3 is TGTGCCAGCAGTACAGGGGGTCGTCAGCCCCAGCATTTT. The chain recombines TRBV2 with TRBJ1-5, with 8 bases aligning to TRBD1. CDR1 is SNHLY, CDR2 FYNNEI, per germline. Trimming removed 5 bases from V and 6 bases from J; junction bases left unmatched: 3. The CDR3 extends over 13 amino acids.

The chain uses TRBV9 and TRBJ2-2; D may be TRBD2 (7 bases). V lost 0 bases to trimming and J lost 3 bases, with 9 bases between them. Germline V CDR1 and CDR2: SGDLS, YYNGEE. CDR3 length: 15 residues. The CDR3 loop reads CASSVGGGYTGELFF. CDR3 coding DNA: TGTGCCAGCAGCGTAGGGGGGGGCTACACCGGGGAGCTGTTTTTT.

This rearrangement joins TRBV25-1 to TRBJ1-6; D remains ambiguous. The CDR3 is made up of 13 amino acids. CDR1 MGHDK and CDR2 SYGVNS come from the germline V gene. V was pared by 3 bases and J by 5 bases, with 5 bases between. The CDR3 protein is CASSDPNNSPLHF. The CDR3 DNA follows: TGTGCCAGCAGTGACCCTAATAATTCACCCCTCCACTTT.

V and J are TRBV19 and TRBJ2-7; 8 nucleotides line up with TRBD1. This CDR3 has 17 residues. The germline V gene has CDR1 LNHDA and CDR2 SQIVND (reference sequence). The V segment lost 2 bases and the J segment 0 bases; nucleotides outside the gene matches: 9. This CDR3 is CASSISTGDTYSYEQYF. CDR3 coding DNA: TGTGCCAGTAGTATATCGACAGGGGATACGTACTCCTACGAGCAGTACTTC.

The rearrangement uses TRBV11-2 and TRBJ2-3, with D possibly TRBD1 on 6 matching bases. This CDR3 is built from 14 residues. Trimming removed 5 bases at V and 2 bases at J, with 11 bases between. CDR1 and CDR2 (germline): SGHAT, FQNNGV. DNA for the CDR3: TGTGCCAGCAGCCCCCAGGGGTACACAGATACGCAGTATTTT. Its translation is CASSPQGYTDTQYF.

Only a few counts were recorded for this clone. This rearrangement joins TRBV7-9 to TRBJ2-1, with 8 bases that match TRBD2. CDR1 SEHNR and CDR2 FQNEAQ come from the germline V gene (reference sequence). The length of the CDR3 is 16 residues. Trimming cost V 8 bases and J 1 base; bases outside gene matches: 10. CDR3 sequence: CASASGRDGSYNEQFF. The CDR3 region has the DNA TGTGCCAGCGCTAGCGGGCGTGACGGATCCTACAATGAGCAGTTCTTC. Full variable domain (rest looked up from reference TRBV7-9 and TRBJ2-1): DTGVSQNPRHKITKRGQNVTFRCDPISEHNRLYWYRQTLGQGPEFLTYFQNEAQLEKSRLLSDRFSAERPKGSFSTLEIQRTEQGDSAMYLCASASGRDGSYNEQFFGPGTRLTVL.

V usage is TRBV7-2 and J usage is TRBJ2-3; 9 bases match TRBD2. The CDR3 extends over 14 amino acids. J was trimmed by 6 bases and V by 1 base; bases with no gene match: 2. CDR1 and CDR2 (germline): SGHTA, FQGNSA. The DNA of the CDR3 is TGTGCCAGCAGCTTAGTAGCGGGAGTGGATACGCAGTATTTT. Its protein is CASSLVAGVDTQYF.